The rows below give T cell receptor beta chains drawn from one sample of a study of naive and memory T cell subsets. Using its own MiXCR run on the UMI-ligation and nested PCR reads, TCRdb lists one record per CDR3 protein. The sample holds around 100,000 distinct CDR3 sequences, around 13% seen once. Sequenced: naive CD8+ T cells from blood. These receptors were taken from a human donor in good health. Each CDR3 is given with its conserved first and last residue. The order of the fields is V gene, clone size, J gene, D gene, CDR3 protein, CDR3 DNA. The D gene is left open where the match is weak. Clone size is not always given. Where it is, it says once, few, many or a class for expanded clones.

TRBV24-1	.	TRBJ2-1	.	CATSQTDGAYNEQFF	TGTGCCACCAGTCAAACGGACGGAGCCTACAATGAGCAGTTCTTC
TRBV13	few	TRBJ2-7	TRBD1	CASSVGQGRYEQYF	TGTGCCAGCAGTGTTGGACAGGGCAGATACGAGCAGTACTTC
TRBV12-3/TRBV12-4	many	TRBJ2-3	TRBD2	CASSSGLAGAGSTQYF	TGTGCCAGCAGTTCCGGACTAGCGGGAGCCGGGTCTACGCAGTATTTT
TRBV10-3	many	TRBJ2-3	TRBD2	CAISKSGSVDTQYF	TGTGCCATCAGCAAAAGCGGGAGTGTTGATACGCAGTATTTT
TRBV27	.	TRBJ2-1	TRBD2	CASTPQSGVGSYNEQFF	TGTGCCAGCACCCCGCAGAGCGGGGTCGGCTCCTACAATGAGCAGTTCTTC
TRBV5-5	.	TRBJ1-2	.	CASSLEFASYGYTF	TGTGCCAGCAGCTTGGAATTTGCATCCTATGGCTACACCTTC
TRBV30	few	TRBJ2-7	TRBD1	CAWQGAYEQYF	TGTGCCTGGCAGGGGGCCTACGAGCAGTACTTC
TRBV6-2/TRBV6-3	.	TRBJ2-2	.	CASSRPDPPLPVNTGELFF	TGTGCCAGCAGCCGACCCGACCCACCTCTTCCAGTGAACACCGGGGAGCTGTTTTTT
TRBV4-3	.	TRBJ1-2	.	CASSQGSADSYTF	TGCGCCAGCAGCCAAGGAAGTGCGGATAGCTACACCTTC
TRBV7-9	.	TRBJ2-7	.	CASSSGLYYEQYF	TGTGCCAGCAGCTCGGGTCTTTACTACGAGCAGTACTTC
TRBV5-6	.	TRBJ1-1	.	CASSFRRQPEAFF	TGTGCCAGCAGCTTCCGGAGACAGCCTGAAGCTTTCTTT
TRBV28	many	TRBJ2-6	TRBD1	CASSPDRVSWANVLTF	TGTGCCAGCAGCCCTGACAGGGTCAGTTGGGCCAACGTCCTGACTTTC
TRBV20-1	.	TRBJ2-7	TRBD2	CSARDRAGIYEQYF	TGCAGTGCTAGAGATCGAGCGGGGATCTACGAGCAGTACTTC
TRBV12-3/TRBV12-4	.	TRBJ2-1	TRBD2	CASSFGTSGRNEQFF	TGTGCCAGCAGTTTCGGGACTAGCGGTAGGAATGAGCAGTTCTTC
TRBV12-3/TRBV12-4	many	TRBJ2-2	.	CASSLDYVDINTGELFF	TGTGCCAGCAGTTTAGATTACGTCGACATAAACACCGGGGAGCTGTTTTTT
TRBV24-1	few	TRBJ2-1	TRBD1	CATSDRTGTLYNEQFF	TGTGCCACCAGTGACCGGACAGGGACTCTCTACAATGAGCAGTTCTTC
TRBV30	.	TRBJ2-2	.	CAWKGTSPNTGELFF	TGTGCCTGGAAGGGGACCTCACCGAACACCGGGGAGCTGTTTTTT
TRBV7-9	few	TRBJ1-3	TRBD1	CASSLTGGGNTIYF	TGTGCCAGCAGCTTAACAGGGGGAGGAAACACCATATATTTT
TRBV20-1	few	TRBJ1-1	TRBD1	CSASVERGRASEAFF	TGCAGTGCTAGCGTCGAGAGGGGGCGCGCTTCTGAAGCTTTCTTT
TRBV4-2	few	TRBJ2-1	TRBD2	CASSQDHLRAGAYNEQFF	TGTGCCAGCAGCCAAGATCACTTGAGAGCGGGGGCCTACAATGAGCAGTTCTTC
TRBV6-1	few	TRBJ2-3	.	CASSGRTDTQYF	TGTGCCAGCAGTGGACGCACAGATACGCAGTATTTT
TRBV4-3	many	TRBJ2-7	.	CASSQDRGLSEQYF	TGCGCCAGCAGCCAAGATCGCGGGCTCAGCGAGCAGTACTTC
TRBV4-3	few	TRBJ2-5	TRBD1	CASSQAAGTVQETQYF	TGCGCCAGCAGCCAAGCAGCCGGGACAGTCCAAGAGACCCAGTACTTC
TRBV12-3/TRBV12-4	many	TRBJ2-7	.	CASSTGVAYEQYF	TGTGCCAGCAGTACGGGGGTTGCCTACGAGCAGTACTTC
TRBV24-1	.	TRBJ2-1	.	CATSDFSLDNEQFF	TGTGCCACCAGTGATTTTTCGCTTGACAATGAGCAGTTCTTC
TRBV10-3	few	TRBJ2-2	TRBD1	CAISGGQGATTNTGELFF	TGTGCCATCAGTGGGGGACAGGGGGCTACCACGAACACCGGGGAGCTGTTTTTT
TRBV29-1	few	TRBJ2-1	TRBD1	CSARQGIGNNEQFF	TGCAGCGCTAGACAGGGAATCGGGAACAATGAGCAGTTCTTC
TRBV18	.	TRBJ2-3	.	CASSPVRYTDTQYF	TGTGCCAGCTCACCAGTCAGATACACAGATACGCAGTATTTT
TRBV12-3/TRBV12-4	few	TRBJ1-1	.	CASSLGADEAFF	TGTGCCAGCAGTTTAGGGGCAGATGAAGCTTTCTTT
TRBV20-1	few	TRBJ2-7	.	CSARDLTGSVVEQYF	TGCAGTGCTAGAGATCTCACAGGTTCAGTAGTCGAGCAGTACTTC
TRBV12-3/TRBV12-4	.	TRBJ1-3	TRBD1	CASSQTGGSGNTIYF	TGTGCCAGCAGCCAAACAGGGGGCTCTGGAAACACCATATATTTT
TRBV15	.	TRBJ2-1	TRBD2	CATADSGGAYNEQFF	TGTGCCACGGCCGATAGCGGGGGGGCTTACAATGAGCAGTTCTTC
TRBV4-3	few	TRBJ2-3	.	CASSQAPGRETDTQYF	TGCGCCAGCAGCCAAGCCCCCGGGAGAGAGACAGATACGCAGTATTTT